These T cell receptor beta chains were read from a single sample in a study of response to subunit inactivated influenza vaccine. TCRdb reanalysed the RT-PCR reads using MiXCR and keeps one entry per CDR3 protein. This sample has 700,000 to 900,000 distinct CDR3 sequences; 21% occur once, and the top ten carry 10%. The sample in question was PBMCs from blood, obtained less than 6 days after vaccination. These receptors were taken from a man in his fifties or sixties who received an inactivated influenza vaccine. CDR3s include the opening cysteine and the closing phenylalanine or tryptophan. The D gene is left open where the match is weak. For some rows the clone size is stated as once, few or many, or as a class when expanded; others skip it.

TRBD1,TRBJ1-1,TRBV19,.,TGTGCCAGTGGGGCCCGACAGGGTAACACTGAAGCTTTCTTT,CASGARQGNTEAFF
TRBD2,TRBJ2-5,TRBV29-1,many,TGCAGCGTCTCCGGGACTAGCGGGAGGGCCCAGAGGACCCAGTACTTC,CSVSGTSGRAQRTQYF
.,TRBJ1-2,TRBV6-5,few,TGTGCCAGCAGTAACTCAGGGTTAGGGAACTATGGCTACACCTTC,CASSNSGLGNYGYTF
TRBD2,TRBJ2-5,TRBV3-1,.,TGTGCCAGCAGCCAAGGACTAGCGGGGTTCGAGACCCAGTACTTC,CASSQGLAGFETQYF
.,TRBJ2-3,TRBV5-1,once,TGCGCCAGCAGCTTTAGGGCGTCGGGCACAGATACGCAGTATTTT,CASSFRASGTDTQYF
.,TRBJ1-5,TRBV24-1,.,TGTGCCACCAGTGATTTCGGTCAGCCCCAGCATTTT,CATSDFGQPQHF
TRBD2,TRBJ2-7,TRBV15,.,TGTGCCACCAGCAGAGATCGGCTAGCGGATCTCTCCTACGAGCAGTACTTC,CATSRDRLADLSYEQYF
.,TRBJ2-6,TRBV28,few,TGTGCCAGCAGTACAGGGCACTCTGGGGCCAACGTCCTGACTTTC,CASSTGHSGANVLTF
.,TRBJ2-3,TRBV10-3,few,TGTGCCATCAGTCAGGGGGACTCCAGCACAGATACGCAGTATTTT,CAISQGDSSTDTQYF
TRBD1,TRBJ2-2,TRBV20-1,.,TGCAGTGCGACCGGGACAGGGAAAAGAAGACTGGATAGCACCGGGGAGCTGTTTTTT,CSATGTGKRRLDSTGELFF
TRBD2,TRBJ2-7,TRBV4-3,.,TGCGCCAGCAGCCAAGATTTAAACGGGAGGTACTACGAGCAGTACTTC,CASSQDLNGRYYEQYF
.,TRBJ2-1,TRBV12-5,many,TGTGCTAGTGGTTCCCGCCTTAATGAGCAGTTCTTC,CASGSRLNEQFF
TRBD1,TRBJ2-7,TRBV10-2,.,TGCGCCAGCAGTACAGACAGGGGTATAATCTACGAGCAGTACTTC,CASSTDRGIIYEQYF
TRBD1,TRBJ2-2,TRBV27,.,TGTGCCAGCAGTTTATGGGGACAGGTTTCCGGGGAGCTGTTTTTT,CASSLWGQVSGELFF
.,TRBJ2-1,TRBV20-1,.,TGCAGTGCTAGAGGGTCAGGGGGAGGGTCCTACAATGAGCAGTTCTTC,CSARGSGGGSYNEQFF
.,TRBJ2-5,TRBV10-3,few,TGTGCCATCAAAACCTCCCTCCAACAAGAGACCCAGTACTTC,CAIKTSLQQETQYF
TRBD1,TRBJ2-7,TRBV4-3,.,TGCGCCAGCAGCCACTACCCGGGACAGGGGGGATACGAGCAGTACTTC,CASSHYPGQGGYEQYF
TRBD1,TRBJ2-7,TRBV24-1,.,TGTGCCACCAGTGAGGGCGGACAGGGTTCCTACGAGCAGTACTTC,CATSEGGQGSYEQYF
TRBD1,TRBJ2-7,TRBV6-2/TRBV6-3,few,TGTGCCAGCAGTTACTCCCGGACAGGGGGGCCCTACGAGCAGTACTTC,CASSYSRTGGPYEQYF
TRBD1,TRBJ2-5,TRBV5-1,few,TGCGCCAGCAGCTTGGCCGGGACAGTGGGTCTAGAGACCCAGTACTTC,CASSLAGTVGLETQYF
TRBD1,TRBJ1-2,TRBV5-1,few,TGCGCCAGCAGCCGGGGACAGGGGACATATGGCTACACCTTC,CASSRGQGTYGYTF
.,TRBJ2-5,TRBV28,.,TGTGCCAGCAGTCCTAGTCCAGGGTGGGAGACCCAGTACTTC,CASSPSPGWETQYF
TRBD1,TRBJ1-2,TRBV18,.,TGTGCCAGCTCACCCGGGACAGGGGAGTATGGCTACACCTTC,CASSPGTGEYGYTF
.,TRBJ2-4,TRBV7-9,.,TGTGCCAGCAGCGGGAGGTTAGCCAAAAACATTCAGTACTTC,CASSGRLAKNIQYF
TRBD1,TRBJ1-6,TRBV7-9,.,TGTGCCAGCAGTCCTCCCTTGACAGGGGTCAATTCACCCCTCCACTTT,CASSPPLTGVNSPLHF
TRBD1,TRBJ2-4,TRBV20-1,few,TGCAGTGCTTCGGACAGGGGGCGCATCAACATTCAGTACTTC,CSASDRGRINIQYF
.,TRBJ2-1,TRBV29-1,many,TGCAGCGGGCTTAGGGATGAGCAGTTCTTC,CSGLRDEQFF